A single sample is the source of the 4 T cell receptor beta chains below, sequenced in a study of blood T cell repertoires in COVID-19. TCRdb keeps only in-frame clones here, not all; method: immunoSEQ multiplex PCR. The sample includes about 140,000 clones, approximately 80% of them seen just once. Sequencing was done on a sample of PBMCs or T cells enriched from blood (not recorded which). Receptors originate from a woman aged 18-29 years who had been exposed to COVID-19.

This chain joins TRBV5-6 and TRBJ2-3; TRBD2 aligns across 8 bases. V gave up 6 bases and J gave up 4 bases; unmatched junction bases: 7. Germline V lookup: CDR1 SGHDT, CDR2 YYEEEE. This CDR3 is 14 amino acids long. In DNA form, the CDR3 reads TGTGCCAGCAACATAGCGGGATGGGCAGATACGCAGTATTTT. This codes for CASNIAGWADTQYF. The entire variable domain, with the rest obtained from reference TRBV5-6 and TRBJ2-3, is as follows: DAGVTQSPTHLIKTRGQQVTLRCSPKSGHDTVSWYQQALGQGPQFIFQYYEEEERQRGNFPDRFSGHQFPNYSSELNVNALLLGDSALYLCASNIAGWADTQYFGPGTRLTVL.

The chain employs TRBV5-4 and TRBJ2-7; 11 nucleotides agree with TRBD2. The CDR3 totals 15 residues. J was trimmed by 6 bases and V by 4 bases; bases with no gene match: 9. Germline V CDR1 and CDR2: SGHNT, YYREEE (reference sequence). CDR3 in DNA: TGTGCCAGCAGCGCACTAGCGGGAGTACAGGGCGAGCAGTACTTC. Translated: CASSALAGVQGEQYF.

The V call is TRBV19, the J call TRBJ2-7, with TRBD2 matching 10 bases. J gave up 3 bases and V 2 bases, and 4 bases lay outside the gene matches. The CDR3 has 15 residues. Germline V gene data show CDR1 as LNHDA and CDR2 as SQIVND (reference sequence). The CDR3 region is CASSIRPSGSYEQYF. The CDR3 region has the DNA TGTGCCAGTAGTATACGTCCTAGCGGGAGCTACGAGCAGTACTTC. The whole variable domain, filled in from reference TRBV19 and TRBJ2-7, reads DGGITQSPKYLFRKEGQNVTLSCEQNLNHDAMYWYRQDPGQGLRLIYYSQIVNDFQKGDIAEGYSVSREKKESFPLTVTSAQKNPTAFYLCASSIRPSGSYEQYFGPGTRLTVT.

This CDR3 is CASRLAGSYNEQFF. DNA for the CDR3: TGTGCCAGCAGACTAGCGGGTTCCTACAATGAGCAGTTCTTC. This chain joins TRBV6-5 and TRBJ2-1, with 9 bases lining up with TRBD2. This CDR3 comprises 14 residues. After removal of 6 bases from V and 1 base from J, the junction contained 1 base not matched to a gene. The V gene's germline CDR1 is MNHEY and CDR2 SVGAGI.